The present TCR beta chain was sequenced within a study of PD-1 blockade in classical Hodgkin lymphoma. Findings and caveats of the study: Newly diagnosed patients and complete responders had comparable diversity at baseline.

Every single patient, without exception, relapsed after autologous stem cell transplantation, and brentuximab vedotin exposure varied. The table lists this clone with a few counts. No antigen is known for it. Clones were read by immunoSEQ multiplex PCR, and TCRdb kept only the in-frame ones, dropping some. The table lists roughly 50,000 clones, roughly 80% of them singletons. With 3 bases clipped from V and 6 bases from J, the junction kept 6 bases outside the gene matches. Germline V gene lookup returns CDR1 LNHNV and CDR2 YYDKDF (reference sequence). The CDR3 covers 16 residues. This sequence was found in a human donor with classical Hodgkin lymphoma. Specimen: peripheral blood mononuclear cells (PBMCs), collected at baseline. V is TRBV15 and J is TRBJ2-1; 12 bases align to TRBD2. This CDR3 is CATSSPLAGGSNEQFF. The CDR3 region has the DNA TGTGCCACCAGCAGTCCCCTAGCGGGAGGGAGCAATGAGCAGTTCTTC.